Presented here are 3 T cell receptor beta chains from one specimen sequenced in a study of CD8+ T cells in alopecia areata. Indicated treatment: oral pan-JAK inhibitor, 5-10 mg twice daily. In each case, RNA was isolated and then reverse transcribed into cDNA as the sequencing template. Repertoires were generated with immunoSEQ multiplex PCR, while TCRdb's copy carries only in-frame clones and drops some. This table holds fewer than 350,000 clones, 58% found once. Sequenced here: CD4+ T cells sorted from blood, sampled at week 24, from a patient treated with tofacitinib. The receptors derive from a human donor with alopecia areata.

The V gene is TRBV28, the J gene TRBJ1-2; no firm D call. V was pared by 6 bases and J by 8 bases, with 10 bases between. Germline CDR1 and CDR2: MDHEN and SYDVKM. The CDR3 length is 11 residues. This chain's CDR3 is CASSHRPGYTF. The DNA for the CDR3 is TGTGCCAGCAGCCATCGGCCCGGCTACACCTTC.

This CDR3 is CSAQSSYEQYF. The DNA of the CDR3 is TGCAGTGCTCAGAGCTCCTACGAGCAGTACTTC. The rearrangement joins TRBV20-1 to TRBJ2-7, with D unresolved. Germline CDR1 DFQATT, CDR2 SNEGSKA (reference sequence). The CDR3 has 11 amino acids. V was pared by 5 bases and J by 0 bases, with 5 bases between.

The chain joins TRBV6-1 to TRBJ2-3; D may be TRBD2 (5 bases). CDR3 size: 14 residues. V dropped 7 bases and J dropped 0 bases, with 11 bases sitting between them. Germline CDR1 and CDR2: MNHNS and SASEGT. CDR3 nucleotides: TGTGCCAGCAAGAAGCCGGGGAGCACAGATACGCAGTATTTT. Residues: CASKKPGSTDTQYF.